This TCR beta chain was found in a study of T cells in Graves' hyperthyroidism and ophthalmopathy. Whole-study context: The authors collected peripheral blood at initial diagnosis, before any treatment.

This clonotype was seen repeatedly, ten times or more. What it binds is unknown. The sample, blood from the first hyperthyroidism diagnosis, precedes any ophthalmopathy symptoms. PBMCs came from more than 8.5 ml fresh peripheral blood. RNA transcripts served as the template for amplifying TCR beta CDR3 regions. HTBI primers were the set used in a first-round RT-PCR of the TCR CDR3. TCRdb ran MiXCR on the multiplex PCR reads and lists one entry per CDR3 protein. The sample has 350,000 to 450,000 distinct CDR3 sequences, roughly a sixth seen once. Study-level findings and limits: Stable hyperthyroidism was told apart from ophthalmopathy by a model built on 13 V-J features.

The source of this sequence is a woman in her thirties with Graves' hyperthyroidism that later progressed to Graves' ophthalmopathy. The sample consisted of blood.

In nucleotides, the CDR3 is TGTGCCAGCAGCGTAGGAGGAGGGGTTACGAACACTGAAGCTTTCTTT. Translating gives CASSVGGGVTNTEAFF. V usage is TRBV9 and J usage is TRBJ1-1, with D perhaps matching TRBD1 (5 bases). Trimming stripped 0 bases from V and 1 base from J, with 13 bases between. Germline assignment: CDR1 SGDLS and CDR2 YYNGEE. This CDR3 is built from 16 residues.